This TCR beta chain was retrieved from a study of cytomegalovirus exposure and HLA in healthy donors (dated by TCRdb to the late 2010s). About the investigation overall: An earlier analysis of some 600 of the donors reported approximately 300 Gb of sequence data and 117 million unique TCR beta sequences obtained from about 179 million T cells. Four or five DR-DQ haplotypes were handled as single units for association and clustering, since linkage in the cohort was strong. Donor age, sex, ethnicity and CMV serostatus were collected together with the repertoire data. The study aimed to test whether cataloging public T cell receptors could reveal signatures of past pathogen exposure. A later analysis re-examined previously published TCR beta repertoires from about 670 donors and added high-resolution HLA genotyping to investigate patterns of TCR occurrence. In an earlier analysis of a few hundred of the donors, high-throughput TCR beta sequencing was used to judge whether each TCR beta V gene segment behaved as functional or pseudogenic. The study profiled the T cell repertoires of under 850 subjects by immunosequencing and related them to cytomegalovirus serostatus. Of the roughly 400 genotyped donors, 65% to 90% fell in the genetic ancestry cluster associated with self-reported Caucasian donors. Among 350 to 400 genotyped donors of the cohort, an average of about 240,000 unique TCR beta nucleotide sequences were sequenced per donor, roughly 18% of them non-productive. Roughly 300 gigabases of sequencing data and roughly 90 million unique TCR sequences were included in an early release covering roughly 600 HLA-typed donors. The number of donors typed differed by locus, with about 629-630 for A, B, C, DRB1 and DQB1, 522 for DQA1, nearly 610 for DPA1, and 472 for DPB1. Along with the roughly 700-subject first cohort, a separate validation cohort of over a hundred different subjects was used. Rather than using new phenotypic data, the later analysis identified candidate immune exposures from TCR beta sequences and from how often those sequences occurred across donors. The study combined high-throughput TCR immunosequencing, statistical association of individual TCRs with disease status, and machine learning to predict cytomegalovirus infection status. Every discovery cohort repertoire had been produced on one sequencing platform. Both class I and class II loci were covered by HLA typing, at four-digit resolution. In a later genetic analysis, genome-wide SNP genotypes for about 60% of the 666 donors were used, and that subset was treated as a discovery cohort.

The cohort was made up of hundreds of healthy bone marrow donors. Cohort members were all nominally healthy when sampled, although unrecorded immune exposures were likely present. The donor tested CMV seronegative and was one of the 352 seronegative cohort members. Every donor gave a peripheral blood sample, and the peripheral blood mononuclear cells from that sample were used for TCR beta sequencing. The Qiagen DNeasy Blood Extraction Kit was used to extract genomic DNA from the blood cell samples. The library was produced with the immunoSEQ multiplex PCR assay. A mixture of 60 forward primers for TCR Vbeta segments and 13 reverse primers for TCR Jbeta segments was used in the multiplex PCR. A multiplex PCR assay on genomic DNA amplified the CDR3 region of rearranged TCR beta genes. Amplified TCR beta libraries were sequenced as 87-base-pair reads on the Illumina HiSeq System. The source study handled its data this way. A later analysis counted 65 million to 90 million unique TCR beta chains across the 600 to 850 repertoires, and around 9.9 million of these chains were shared by at least two donors. Raw reads were error-corrected and collapsed into unique sequences by a nearest-neighbor algorithm in which closely related sequences were merged to remove PCR and sequencing errors. Alignment of CDR3 sequences to IMGT reference sequences was used to assign V, D and J gene segments. For a sequence to be retained, a match of at least six nucleotides was required to both a V gene segment and a J gene segment. Rearrangements were classified as productive when the CDR3 lacked stop codons and remained in frame with V and J, and all other rearrangements were classified as non-productive. Following IMGT convention, CDR3 was defined as the stretch from the second conserved V-encoded cysteine up to the conserved J-encoded phenylalanine. The earlier analysis of about 590 of the donors excluded sequences that lacked an unambiguous match to a single V gene segment. An earlier analysis of some 610 of the donors called V segments functional above 56.7% productive rearrangements and segregating when the between-donor standard deviation exceeded 5%. A statistical classification framework was built for diagnosing cytomegalovirus status from the catalog of TCR beta chain sequences. A later analysis assigned V and J genes by comparing TCR nucleotide sequences with IMGT/GENE-DB human TR gene sequences. A later analysis assigned CDR3 sequences and most-parsimonious VDJ recombination scenarios with the TCRdist pipeline. A later analysis defined each TCR beta chain by its CDR3 amino acid sequence plus V-gene family, and excluded reads lacking a unique V-gene family. As a way to deal with suspected cross-contamination and a sequencing artifact, a later analysis dropped 592 nucleotide sequences that were highly shared and had low generation probability. A later analysis calculated a clonal expansion index for each public chain from normalized within-repertoire ranks of inferred template counts. Generation probabilities in a later analysis came from a VDJ recombination model fitted to out-of-frame rearrangements, and those results were checked against IGoR. Hypergeometric tests were used in a later analysis to score TCR-TCR, TCR-HLA and TCR-CMV co-occurrence, with a repertoire-size bias correction applied to the TCR pairs. False discovery rates were estimated in a later analysis by permuting HLA or CMV assignments 20 times. In a later analysis, co-occurring TCRs were grouped using DBSCAN, and TCRdist sequence similarity was added for clustering within HLA-allele-positive subsets. For co-occurrence clustering, repertoires with fewer than 30,000 or more than 120,000 public chains were excluded, along with five or six repertoires with anomalous nucleotide sharing. As stored in TCRdb, this immuneACCESS dataset retains in-frame rearrangements with V and J assigned. A fraction of the clones does not appear; measured against another copy, unresolved V genes explain less than half of the discrepancy, and the remainder lacks a known reason. The D gene and trimming were derived from the DNA, and the V and J assignments and clone size from that table. The sample includes about 170,000 clones, with roughly 80% observed a single time. Of the sample, 0.77% is held by the ten largest clones.

What the research found in general, with its limitations: In a later analysis, HLA-associated TCR beta chains were found to be more clonally expanded and to have lower generation probabilities than equally common non-associated chains. In a later analysis, several top co-occurrence clusters were reported to appear linked to parvovirus B19, influenza, CMV and Epstein-Barr virus. In vitro tests confirmed that a few of the cytomegalovirus-associated TCR beta chains recognize cytomegalovirus antigens. Some IMGT-functional V segments, including TRBV6-2 and TRBV6-3, could not be distinguished by the 87-base-pair reads and were therefore excluded. A later analysis found that most CMV-associated TCR beta chains appeared HLA-restricted, with HLA associations seemingly driven largely by CMV exposure. The classifier was reported to diagnose cytomegalovirus status with high specificity and sensitivity in both the original and validation cohorts. Immune exposure information for the cohort was limited to CMV serostatus. Specific HLA alleles were associated with 15,000 to 20,000 TCR beta sequences at a false discovery rate of 0.05 in a later analysis. In an earlier analysis of around 500 of the donors, most TCR beta V segments appeared in productive rearrangements about 90% or about 30% of the time, broadly matching IMGT annotations. Presence/absence analyses assumed roughly uniform sequencing depth across donors, an assumption that may not hold. According to a later analysis, TCR association rates differed among HLA loci, with DRB1 alleles showing the most associated TCRs and HLA-C alleles showing the fewest. Correlated functional status among segregating V segments might be attributable to linkage disequilibrium, but an unknown experimental factor could not be ruled out. A further reported finding was that TCR beta sequences accurately predicted the HLA-A and HLA-B alleles for most subjects in the first cohort. Around 16 rarely observed V segments, including chromosome 9 orphons, were excluded from the earlier analysis of some 590 of the donors because counts were too low. Because HLA typing was missing for some donors at each locus, association tests included only the typed subset. The authors suggested that the approach could potentially be extended to other disease states and immunological phenotypes. The study gave a list of under 200 TCR beta chains associated with cytomegalovirus. In a later genetic analysis, a missense DCLRE1C variant was associated with V-gene and J-gene trimming of TCR beta chains, and the association was replicated in an independent cohort. Most TCR sequences were observed very rarely across donors, whereas some public TCRs were present in many individuals. A cluster of highly shared sequence variants was judged likely to be a technical artifact of the sequencing pipeline. In this cohort, only TCR beta chains were sequenced, and detectable features were limited by the absence of alpha or paired-chain data. When HLA alleles, especially DR and DQ, strongly co-occurred, attributing TCR associations to individual alleles was difficult. A later genetic analysis reported fewer N-insertions in productive TCRs among donors in an Asian-associated ancestry cluster than the roughly 720-donor mean.

After removal of 5 bases from V and 8 bases from J, the junction retains 10 bases not matched to a gene. The CDR3, from cysteine to phenylalanine, totals 15 residues. Only the CDR3 DNA is retained, 45 bases long and in frame from the first base. From a lookup of the germline V gene (reference sequence), CDR1 and CDR2 are LNHNV and YYDKDF. Regarding this clone: Its antigen remains undetermined. No much larger clone is present one base from it, and per-base qualities are unavailable.

Sequencing was performed on PBMCs. The source of this sequence is a woman between 18 and 29 years old in good health and CMV-seronegative. The V and J segments used are TRBV15 and TRBJ2-4; 9 middle bases align to TRBD1. The sequenced DNA is TGTGCCACCAGCTCCCCTCGGGACAGGGTGTACATTCAGTACTTC. Its protein product is CATSSPRDRVYIQYF.